These 17 T cell receptor beta chains were all obtained from the same sample, sequenced in a study of regulatory T cells in long-lasting Graves disease. The TCR beta library used iRepertoire HTBI primers with Arm-PCR amplification of CDR3. TCRdb reprocessed the multiplex PCR reads via MiXCR and lists one record per CDR3 protein. Of about 470,000 distinct CDR3 sequences listed, around 20% are singletons. Specified time point: persistent/refractory GD, antithyroid drugs over 5 years with positive TRAb. The TCR library was prepared using RNA isolated from PBMCs. The material sequenced was peripheral blood mononuclear cells (PBMCs), taken when the disease was refractory, from a patient treated with antithyroid drugs. The receptor source for this set is a female donor with Graves disease.

This clonotype has only a few counts. The chain uses TRBV29-1 and TRBJ1-2; TRBD1 might be the D (6 bases). Germline CDR1 is SQVTM and CDR2 is ANQGSEA. This CDR3 is built from 15 residues. V lost 0 bases and J 2 bases, leaving 13 bases between the germline ends. Written as DNA, the CDR3 is TGCAGCGTTGAAGAAACAGGGATCGGGAACTATGGCTACACCTTC. Residues: CSVEETGIGNYGYTF.

The chain is built from TRBV28 and TRBJ2-7; TRBD1 aligns across 7 bases. Germline values: CDR1 MDHEN, CDR2 SYDVKM. V was pared by 3 bases and J by 7 bases, with 9 bases of the junction left unmatched. This CDR3 spans 14 amino acids. The CDR3 loop reads CASSFRGNAREQYF. CDR3 bases: TGTGCCAGCAGTTTCAGGGGGAACGCTCGGGAGCAGTACTTC.

V and J are TRBV9 and TRBJ2-7, with 14 bases matching TRBD2. Germline V gives CDR1 SGDLS, CDR2 YYNGEE. The CDR3 runs to 16 residues. With 4 bases clipped from V and 5 bases from J, the junction kept 8 bases outside the gene matches. CDR3 in DNA: TGTGCCAGCAGCTATTCTGGACTAGCGGGAGGCCACGAGCAGTACTTC. Protein sequence: CASSYSGLAGGHEQYF.

CDR3 region: CSAPPRGSGNTIYF. In nucleotides, the CDR3 is TGCAGTGCTCCCCCTCGAGGCTCTGGAAACACCATATATTTT. The chain carries TRBV20-1 and TRBJ1-3; D ambiguous. Germline-derived CDR1 and CDR2 are DFQATT and SNEGSKA (reference sequence). The germline V and J ends were trimmed by 5 bases and 0 bases, with 11 bases remaining between them. The CDR3 extends over 14 amino acids.

Ten or more counts support this clonotype. This chain links TRBV28 with TRBJ1-1; D unclear. CDR3 size: 14 residues. Germline V gene data show CDR1 as MDHEN and CDR2 as SYDVKM. The V end was cut by 4 bases, the J end by 5 bases, with 14 bases between. The CDR3 DNA sequence: TGTGCCAGCAGTTCCCTGGATCATAGGACTGAAGCTTTCTTT. The encoded protein is CASSSLDHRTEAFF.

This clonotype was detected only a few times. The V and J genes are TRBV27 and TRBJ2-7, with 7 bases that match TRBD2. This CDR3 comprises 15 residues. The V segment lost 6 bases and the J segment 7 bases; nucleotides outside the gene matches: 15. The germline gives CDR1 MNHEY, CDR2 SMNVEV (reference sequence). CDR3 coding DNA: TGTGCCAGCAGCCCGGAGGGTAGCGGGCTCTCAGAGCAGTACTTC. Amino acids: CASSPEGSGLSEQYF.

As for this clonotype: A read error may be the cause here, since a much bigger clone is one base away. The V call is TRBV29-1, the J call TRBJ2-7; TRBD2 might be the D (5 bases). There are 16 residues in the CDR3. Germline V gene data show CDR1 as SQVTM and CDR2 as ANQGSEA. With 0 bases removed from V and 1 base from J, the gap between germline ends came to 16 bases. The DNA of the CDR3 is TGCAGCGTTGAAGATCTCGTGCCTAGCAGGTCCTACGAGCAGTACTTC. Residues: CSVEDLVPSRSYEQYF.

This clonotype was detected only once. The V call is TRBV5-1, the J call TRBJ2-3, with 7 bases aligning to TRBD1. Losses at the gene ends were 2 bases for V and 6 bases for J; bases not matched to a gene: 9. Germline assignment: CDR1 SGHRS and CDR2 YFSETQ. There are 15 residues in the CDR3. CDR3 protein: CASSFRDRSSDTQYF. The CDR3 coding sequence is TGCGCCAGCAGCTTCCGGGACAGATCATCGGATACGCAGTATTTT.

In its sample, this clonotype was seen many times. The V call is TRBV6-2 or TRBV6-3, the J call TRBJ2-7; D remains ambiguous. The CDR3 consists of 16 residues. Germline CDR1 reads MNHEY; CDR2 reads SVGEGT. Trimming pared 2 bases from V and 0 bases from J, leaving 14 bases between. CDR3 bases: TGTGCCAGCAGTTACGAGGCGTCCATGGTCTCCTACGAGCAGTACTTC. Translating gives CASSYEASMVSYEQYF.

The CDR3 spells CAWSGMGSPLHF. For the CDR3, the DNA is TGTGCCTGGAGCGGGATGGGATCACCCCTCCACTTT. V is TRBV30 and J is TRBJ1-6; D not certain. Trimming pared 3 bases from V and 10 bases from J, leaving 10 bases between. The CDR3 loop spans 12 amino acids. Per the germline V gene, CDR1 is GTSNPN and CDR2 is SVGIG (reference sequence).

V usage is TRBV20-1 and J usage is TRBJ1-2; no definite D call. Germline CDR1 DFQATT, CDR2 SNEGSKA (reference sequence). This CDR3 comprises 15 residues. V was cut by 3 bases and J by 0 bases, with 14 bases left in between. The CDR3 DNA follows: TGCAGTGCTAGCTCAAGTGGGAATACTAACTATGGCTACACCTTC. It codes for CSASSSGNTNYGYTF.

This clonotype was found many times. This sequence joins TRBV7-2 and TRBJ2-4, with unresolved D. Deletions cut 5 bases from V and 14 bases from J, with 16 bases between. The CDR3 covers 12 residues. The germline V gene encodes CDR1 SGHTA and CDR2 FQGNSA. The CDR3 here is CASSPAFGKKYF. The CDR3 DNA sequence: TGTGCCAGCAGCCCGGCCTTTGGCAAAAAGTACTTC.

This clonotype was seen at least ten times. The chain is built from TRBV18 and TRBJ2-1; either TRBD1 or TRBD2 may fit D (6 bases each). The CDR3 loop spans 13 amino acids. Germline CDR1 and CDR2: KGHSH and LQKENI. Between the trimmed V and J ends, which lost 8 bases and 7 bases, there was a span of 15 bases. In DNA, the CDR3 is TGTGCCAGCCCGACGGGGGCCACTAATGAGCAGTTCTTC. Translation gives CASPTGATNEQFF.

In this sample, this clonotype turned up a few times. The chain employs TRBV3-1 and TRBJ1-6, with 9 nucleotides matching TRBD1. J was trimmed by 7 bases and V by 6 bases; bases with no gene match: 13. This CDR3 region has 17 residues. The V gene's germline CDR1 is LGHDT and CDR2 YNNKEL (reference sequence). CDR3 bases: TGTGCCAGCAGTCCCGGGACAGGGACCGGGTACAATTCACCCCTCCACTTT. Its translation: CASSPGTGTGYNSPLHF.

This clonotype was found many times. The rearrangement uses TRBV12-5 and TRBJ2-4; D gene ambiguous. There are 14 residues in the CDR3. Trimming left V 6 bases short and J 0 bases short, with 9 bases between. The germline V gene has CDR1 LGHNT and CDR2 FRNRAP. The CDR3 region has the DNA TGTGCTAGTGGCTCTAAGCTAGCCAAAAACATTCAGTACTTC. Its translation is CASGSKLAKNIQYF. The entire variable domain, with the rest obtained from reference TRBV12-5 and TRBJ2-4, is as follows: DARVTQTPRHKVTEMGQEVTMRCQPILGHNTVFWYRQTMMQGLELLAYFRNRAPLDDSGMPKDRFSAEMPDATLATLKIQPSEPRDSAVYFCASGSKLAKNIQYFGAGTRLSVL.

This clonotype has more than one count but fewer than ten. A much larger clone differs from this one at a single base, so this may be a read error. V and J are TRBV28 and TRBJ1-1; 7 bases line up with TRBD1. J was trimmed by 5 bases and V by 5 bases; bases with no gene match: 5. The CDR3 is 13 residues long. Germline values: CDR1 MDHEN, CDR2 SYDVKM. The CDR3 reads CASSVQGWTEAFF. In nucleotides, the CDR3 is TGTGCCAGCAGTGTACAGGGGTGGACTGAAGCTTTCTTT.

This clonotype was detected many times. V gene TRBV29-1 combines with J gene TRBJ1-1, with D perhaps matching TRBD1 (6 bases). The CDR3 runs to 12 residues. From germline, CDR1 is SQVTM and CDR2 ANQGSEA. Deletions cut 7 bases from V and 5 bases from J, with 14 bases between. The CDR3 sequence is CSALPQGTEAFF. The CDR3 DNA follows: TGCAGCGCCCTCCCACAGGGTACTGAAGCTTTCTTT.